One and the same sample provided the 19 T cell receptor beta chains below, sequenced in a study of T cells in Graves' hyperthyroidism and ophthalmopathy. Amplified TCR beta CDR3 regions derived from RNA transcripts. When the TCR CDR3 underwent first-round RT-PCR, the HTBI primer set was used. TCRdb processed the multiplex PCR reads anew with MiXCR; each CDR3 protein has one entry. Of about 210,000 distinct CDR3 sequences detected, roughly 17% appear once; the ten largest clones hold 50%. Sequencing was done on a sample of blood. These receptors were taken from a man aged 50 to 60 with Graves' hyperthyroidism.

The CDR3 here is CASSAWGHQGDTQYF. Here the CDR3 DNA reads TGTGCCAGCAGCGCTTGGGGCCACCAGGGAGATACGCAGTATTTT. V is TRBV6-1 and J is TRBJ2-3, with D possibly matching TRBD1 (5 bases). The CDR3 is 15 amino acids. CDR1 is MNHNS, CDR2 SASEGT, per germline. V dropped 6 bases and J dropped 5 bases, with 18 bases sitting between them.

This clonotype appeared many times. V gene TRBV5-1 combines with J gene TRBJ1-1, with 11 bases aligning to TRBD1. The junction had 4 bases not matched to a gene; V was cut back by 4 bases and J by 5 bases. The germline V gene has CDR1 SGHRS and CDR2 YFSETQ. The CDR3 is 14 amino acids. CDR3 loop: CASSRTGGSTEAFF. The DNA of the CDR3 is TGCGCCAGCAGCCGGACAGGGGGCTCAACTGAAGCTTTCTTT. Complete variable domain (other parts from reference TRBV5-1 and TRBJ1-1): KAGVTQTPRYLIKTRGQQVTLSCSPISGHRSVSWYQQTPGQGLQFLFEYFSETQRNKGNFPGRFSGRQFSNSRSEMNVSTLELGDSALYLCASSRTGGSTEAFFGQGTRLTVV.

This clonotype appeared many times. V and J are TRBV20-1 and TRBJ2-2, with 9 bases lining up with TRBD2. CDR1 is DFQATT, CDR2 SNEGSKA, per germline (reference sequence). V shed 1 base, J shed 1 base, and the junction held 4 bases outside the gene matches. The CDR3 extends over 16 amino acids. CDR3 DNA: TGCAGTGCTAGAGCGGGAGCGGGAGGGAACACCGGGGAGCTGTTTTTT. Its translation is CSARAGAGGNTGELFF.

The chain couples TRBV28 to TRBJ2-2, with D tentatively TRBD1 or TRBD2 (5 bases each). This CDR3 contains 16 residues. CDR1 is MDHEN, CDR2 SYDVKM, per germline. V lost 5 bases and J 5 bases, leaving 18 bases between the germline ends. The CDR3 coding sequence is TGTGCCAGCAGTCTCGATTCCGGGACGCTAACCGGGGAGCTGTTTTTT. Encoded protein: CASSLDSGTLTGELFF.

This clonotype was detected ten times or more. The V call is TRBV20-1, the J call TRBJ2-1; 9 bases are a match to TRBD2. The germline gives CDR1 DFQATT, CDR2 SNEGSKA (reference sequence). The CDR3 is 17 amino acids. V shed 2 bases and J 2 bases; nucleotides not matched to a gene: 10. CDR3 residues: CSARTIAGALPYNEQFF. CDR3 nucleotide sequence: TGCAGTGCTAGAACCATAGCGGGAGCGCTACCCTACAATGAGCAGTTCTTC.

This clonotype was found a few times. The chain joins TRBV24-1 to TRBJ1-1; D possibly corresponds to TRBD1 (5 bases). CDR1 and CDR2 (germline): KGHDR, SFDVKD. CDR3 length equals 13 residues. The germline V and J ends were trimmed by 7 bases and 2 bases, with 10 bases remaining between them. The CDR3 DNA follows: TGTGCCACCAGCAGGGAGGGCAACACTGAAGCTTTCTTT. Its translation is CATSREGNTEAFF.

There are many counts of this clonotype. The chain uses TRBV11-2 and TRBJ1-4, with D hard to call. Trimming removed 5 bases at V and 0 bases at J, with 10 bases between. The CDR3 loop spans 15 amino acids. Germline-derived CDR1 and CDR2 are SGHAT and FQNNGV. The CDR3 region has the DNA TGTGCCAGCAGCCCAAACAGTCCAACTAATGAAAAACTGTTTTTT. Its protein is CASSPNSPTNEKLFF.

Many counts were recorded for this clonotype. The chain uses TRBV20-1 and TRBJ2-5; possibly TRBD2 for D (5 bases). This CDR3 comprises 14 residues. V shed 3 bases and J shed 5 bases, with 16 bases lying between them. CDR1 is DFQATT, CDR2 SNEGSKA, per germline (reference sequence). As DNA, the CDR3 is TGCAGTGCTAGGGCACTATGGTCGGGGGAGACCCAGTACTTC. Translated: CSARALWSGETQYF.

This rearrangement joins TRBV4-1 to TRBJ2-5; 7 bases agree with TRBD2. Germline values: CDR1 MGHRA, CDR2 YSYEKL. With 4 bases clipped from V and 5 bases from J, the junction kept 4 bases outside the gene matches. This CDR3 is 13 amino acids long. The CDR3 bases are TGCGCCAGCAGCCGTGGGAGGGGCGAGACCCAGTACTTC. This sequence encodes CASSRGRGETQYF.

This clonotype has ten or more counts. This chain connects TRBV3-1 to TRBJ2-2; D gene unclear. V was cut by 0 bases and J by 3 bases, with 5 bases left in between. Germline V gives CDR1 LGHDT, CDR2 YNNKEL (reference sequence). This CDR3 is 14 amino acids long. CDR3 nucleotide sequence: TGTGCCAGCAGCCAAGACCTATACACCGGGGAGCTGTTTTTT. It is translated as CASSQDLYTGELFF.

In this sample, this clonotype turned up many times. The genes are TRBV11-2 and TRBJ1-1, with D perhaps TRBD1 (5 bases). Deletions cut 3 bases from V and 7 bases from J, with 12 bases between. In germline, CDR1 is SGHAT, CDR2 FQNNGV. The CDR3 consists of 13 residues. In nucleotides, the CDR3 is TGTGCCAGCAGCTTTGGGACCGCGGGTGAAGCTTTCTTT. Its protein is CASSFGTAGEAFF.

This clonotype has ten or more counts. This chain links TRBV4-2 with TRBJ2-7, with D possibly being TRBD1 or TRBD2 (5 bases each). Per germline, CDR1 LGHNA and CDR2 YNFKEQ. V was pared by 8 bases and J by 2 bases, with 13 bases between. The CDR3 totals 13 residues. The CDR3 region is CASSRDGAYEQYF. The CDR3 coding sequence is TGTGCCAGCTCCCGGGACGGCGCCTACGAGCAGTACTTC.

This clonotype has a count of ten or more. V is TRBV11-2 and J is TRBJ2-2, with a weak D call TRBD2 (5 bases). Deletions cut 6 bases from V and 6 bases from J, with 8 bases between. Germline CDR1 SGHAT, CDR2 FQNNGV. The CDR3 totals 12 residues. The CDR3 region is CASSRGSGELFF. Written as DNA, the CDR3 is TGTGCCAGCAGTCGGGGTTCCGGGGAGCTGTTTTTT.

This chain connects TRBV12-3 or TRBV12-4 to TRBJ2-1; D tentatively fits TRBD1 or TRBD2 (5 bases each). This CDR3 is built from 14 residues. V lost 1 base and J lost 6, with 10 bases in between. The CDR3 region is CASSLGGSVNEQFF. CDR3 nucleotides: TGTGCCAGCAGTTTAGGGGGGAGCGTCAATGAGCAGTTCTTC.

Worth noting for this clonotype: A clone one base away is much larger, so this may be a read error. CDR3 sequence (DNA): TGCAGTGCTAGAGATGGGGGAGGGGCAGGGAAGCAGTTCTTC. Its protein product is CSARDGGGAGKQFF. V gene TRBV20-1 combines with J gene TRBJ2-1; 7 bases map to TRBD2. CDR3 size: 14 residues. J lost 11 bases, V lost 0 bases, and 10 bases had no gene match. From germline, CDR1 is DFQATT and CDR2 SNEGSKA (reference sequence).

The genes are TRBV20-1 and TRBJ2-7; D gene ambiguous. Germline V CDR1 and CDR2: DFQATT, SNEGSKA (reference sequence). This CDR3 is 16 amino acids long. The V end lost 3 bases, the J end lost 5 bases, and 23 bases lay between the germline ends. The CDR3 sequence: CSASLPSGSQKNEQYF. The CDR3 coding sequence is TGCAGTGCTAGCCTTCCCTCAGGTTCTCAGAAGAACGAGCAGTACTTC.

The table lists this clonotype with many counts. This chain links TRBV5-1 with TRBJ1-2; D may be TRBD1 (5 bases). This CDR3 is built from 14 residues. V shed 5 bases and J shed 4 bases, with 15 bases lying between them. CDR1 and CDR2 from the germline V gene are SGHRS and YFSETQ. CDR3 nucleotide sequence: TGCGCCAGCAGGTACGACAGTGAAGGCTATGGCTACACCTTC. This codes for CASRYDSEGYGYTF.

This clonotype was seen repeatedly, ten times or more. The V call is TRBV20-1, the J call TRBJ2-7, with TRBD2 matching 7 bases. The CDR3 has 15 amino acids. Germline assignment: CDR1 DFQATT and CDR2 SNEGSKA (reference sequence). Losses at the gene ends were 1 base for V and 6 bases for J; bases not matched to a gene: 12. CDR3 residues: CSARAHSGFRFEQYF. CDR3 DNA sequence: TGCAGTGCTAGAGCCCATAGCGGGTTTCGCTTCGAGCAGTACTTC.

In this sample, this clonotype turned up many times. The CDR3 protein is CASSFGGPSRETQYF. DNA of the CDR3: TGTGCCAGCAGCTTCGGGGGGCCTAGTCGAGAGACCCAGTACTTC. J is TRBJ2-5 and V is TRBV5-8, with TRBD2 as a possible D gene (7 bases). Per germline, CDR1 SGHTS and CDR2 YDEGEE. Trimming shortened V by 2 bases and J by 4 bases, and 15 bases separated the two germline ends. This CDR3 has 15 residues.